The next 6 T cell receptor beta chains were all read from a single sample in a study of Graves' ophthalmopathy and Graves' hyperthyroidism. Amplified TCR beta CDR3 regions were obtained using RNA transcripts as template. HTBI primers primed a first-round RT-PCR, and a second-round multiplex PCR followed. TCRdb called the multiplex PCR reads again in MiXCR, with one record for every CDR3 protein. Of around 600,000 distinct CDR3 sequences listed, over 40% were seen once; the top ten hold 3.3%. Input material: peripheral blood. The receptor source for this set is an adult man with Graves' ophthalmopathy.

The chain couples TRBV7-9 to TRBJ1-1, with D possibly being TRBD1 (5 bases). The V and J ends lost 6 bases and 11 bases respectively, with 25 bases between them. The CDR3 length is 15 residues. Germline V CDR1 and CDR2: SEHNR, FQNEAQ (reference sequence). CDR3 loop: CASSLTIILTVNAFF. The CDR3 DNA follows: TGTGCCAGCAGTTTGACCATTATCCTGACAGTGAACGCTTTCTTT.

V and J are TRBV4-2 and TRBJ2-2; possibly TRBD2 for D (5 bases). Trimming removed 1 base at V and 6 bases at J, with 12 bases between. Germline values: CDR1 LGHNA, CDR2 YNFKEQ. The CDR3 length is 15 residues. The CDR3 nucleotides read TGTGCCAGCAGCCAAGTGGTCCGGGATGCCGGGGAGCTGTTTTTT. As protein: CASSQVVRDAGELFF.

The sample holds many counts of this clonotype. The chain uses TRBV10-3 and TRBJ2-1; D is unclear. Germline V gene data show CDR1 as ENHRY and CDR2 as SYGVKD. Trimming left V 10 bases short and J 5 bases short, with 6 bases between. This CDR3 has 10 residues. For the CDR3, the DNA is TGTGCCACGCAGGACAATGAGCAGTTCTTC. Translation: CATQDNEQFF.

The rearrangement links TRBV7-2 to TRBJ1-2; 9 nucleotides align to TRBD1. The germline CDR1 and CDR2 sequences are SGHTA and FQGNSA. V lost 7 bases to trimming and J lost 3 bases; unmatched junction nucleotides: 9. CDR3 length: 15 residues. CDR3 amino acids: CASTSRTGVHYGYTF. The DNA for the CDR3 is TGTGCCAGCACCTCCAGGACAGGGGTCCACTATGGCTACACCTTC.

This clonotype was counted a single time. V usage is TRBV19 and J usage is TRBJ1-1; maybe TRBD1 (5 bases). CDR1 and CDR2 from the germline V gene are LNHDA and SQIVND (reference sequence). Trimming took off 11 bases at V and 5 bases at J, with 15 bases between the two ends. This CDR3 has 12 amino acids. The CDR3, as DNA: TGTGCCTGGAGTGGGGCAGGGACTGAAGCTTTCTTT. Translation: CAWSGAGTEAFF.

In this sample, this clonotype turned up a few times. CDR3 nucleotides: TGTGCCAGCAGTCGAACCTCCGGGACAGTCTCCTACGAGCAGTACTTC. Translation gives CASSRTSGTVSYEQYF. V and J are TRBV27 and TRBJ2-7; 7 bases map to TRBD1. CDR1 MNHEY and CDR2 SMNVEV come from the germline V gene (reference sequence). The CDR3 spans 16 residues. The trim removed 5 bases at V and 0 bases at J, leaving 10 bases unmatched.